Given below is one T cell receptor beta chain in context. The target antigen is unknown. Naive CD8+ T cells showed a CD45RO-CCR7+CD27+CD95- phenotype. The data stem from a study of CXCR3-negative and CXCR3-positive naive CD8 T cells. The study, taken as a whole, reports: CXCR3-positive naive cells had more hydrophobic TRB CDR3s than CXCR3-negative naive cells.

Germline assignment: CDR1 SGHVS and CDR2 FNYEAQ. CDR3 length equals 15 residues. It was by 5' RACE with UMI labels that the TRB cDNA libraries were prepared. TCRdb reprocessed the 5' RACE reads and keeps a single row for each CDR3 protein, giving no DNA. The table for this sample gives about 130,000 distinct CDR3 sequences. The sequence came from a human donor in good health. Some clones in this sample may be carry-over from other donors' samples. Sequences were obtained from naive CXCR3+ CD8+ T cells from blood. Subset specified: CD45RO-CCR7+CD27+CD95- naive CD8+ T cells expressing CXCR3 (TNR3+). The chain links TRBV7-6 to TRBJ2-2; with no DNA, the TCRdb D assignment of TRBD1 cannot be verified. CDR3: CASTQDRGNTGELFF.